Listed here are 10 T cell receptor beta chains from one sample, sequenced in a study of blood T cell repertoires in COVID-19. The assay was immunoSEQ multiplex PCR, and TCRdb's table has in-frame clones only and misses some. The table lists around 150,000 clones, 80% to 90% of them singletons. The source material was peripheral blood. The receptors here all came from a man between 60 and 70 years old with acute or convalescent COVID-19.

CDR3 loop: CASSPFSRQDGYTF. The CDR3 bases are TGTGCCAGCAGCCCCTTCTCCCGACAGGATGGCTACACCTTC. The chain uses TRBV9 and TRBJ1-2; tentatively, D is TRBD1 (6 bases). From germline, CDR1 is SGDLS and CDR2 YYNGEE. V was cut by 4 bases and J by 6 bases, with 16 bases left in between. The length of the CDR3 is 14 residues. Using reference TRBV9 and TRBJ1-2 for the parts outside the CDR3, the full variable domain is DSGVTQTPKHLITATGQRVTLRCSPRSGDLSVYWYQQSLDQGLQFLIQYYNGEERAKGNILERFSAQQFPDLHSELNLSSLELGDSALYFCASSPFSRQDGYTFGSGTRLTVV.

This clone was seen only once. The chain carries TRBV20-1 and TRBJ2-1, with 9 bases aligning to TRBD2. J was trimmed by 7 bases and V by 6 bases; bases with no gene match: 10. The V gene's germline CDR1 is DFQATT and CDR2 SNEGSKA (reference sequence). This CDR3 comprises 14 residues. The DNA for the CDR3 is TGCAGTGCCAGTAGCGGGAGCCACACGAATGAGCAGTTCTTC. This codes for CSASSGSHTNEQFF.

V and J are TRBV30 and TRBJ2-3; D is ambiguous. Trimming left V 2 bases short and J 2 bases short, with 11 bases between. Looked up from germline, CDR1 is GTSNPN and CDR2 is SVGIG (reference sequence). The CDR3 covers 14 residues. CDR3 in amino acids: CAWSLGRITDTQYF. The CDR3 DNA sequence: TGTGCCTGGAGTCTGGGCAGGATCACAGATACGCAGTATTTT.

This clone was seen a handful of times. V usage is TRBV10-1 and J usage is TRBJ1-6, with D unclear. The V and J ends lost 6 bases and 5 bases respectively, with 11 bases between them. Germline V gives CDR1 WNHNN, CDR2 SYGVQD (reference sequence). The CDR3 runs 14 residues. CDR3 in amino acids: CASRADKDNSPLHF. The CDR3 nucleotides read TGCGCCAGCAGGGCAGACAAGGATAATTCACCCCTCCACTTT.

This clone occurred many times. The chain couples TRBV5-4 to TRBJ1-1, with 7 nucleotides matching TRBD1. V shed 4 bases, J shed 6 bases, and the junction held 3 bases outside the gene matches. This CDR3 is 12 amino acids long. Looked up from germline, CDR1 is SGHNT and CDR2 is YYREEE (reference sequence). CDR3 residues: CASSKGGPEAFF. CDR3 coding DNA: TGTGCCAGCAGCAAAGGGGGCCCTGAAGCTTTCTTT.

The chain carries TRBV30 and TRBJ1-2; 7 bases are shared with TRBD1. Germline CDR1 and CDR2: GTSNPN and SVGIG (reference sequence). This CDR3 region has 13 residues. V shed 5 bases, J shed 6 bases, and the junction held 9 bases outside the gene matches. The CDR3 sequence is CAWDDREVDGYTF. The CDR3 DNA reads as TGTGCCTGGGACGACAGGGAAGTCGATGGCTACACCTTC.

V is TRBV5-1 and J is TRBJ1-6, with D maybe TRBD1 (6 bases). The CDR3 is 14 residues long. Germline V gives CDR1 SGHRS, CDR2 YFSETQ. V was pared by 4 bases and J by 10 bases, with 15 bases between. Here the CDR3 DNA reads TGCGCCAGCAGCCCGGGACAACTGGGGTCACCCCTCCACTTT. Encoded protein: CASSPGQLGSPLHF.

V usage is TRBV19 and J usage is TRBJ1-2; 9 bases fit TRBD1. The V gene's germline CDR1 is LNHDA and CDR2 SQIVND (reference sequence). Trimming at V came to 5 bases and at J to 4 bases, leaving 11 bases not matched to a gene. This CDR3 has 16 residues. This chain's CDR3 is CASSFVSGQGVYGYTF. The CDR3 nucleotides read TGTGCCAGTAGTTTCGTGTCGGGACAGGGAGTCTATGGCTACACCTTC.

In DNA, the CDR3 is TGTGCCAGCAGTCTCCGGGACAGGGGGGGAAATGAGCAGTTCTTC. Its protein is CASSLRDRGGNEQFF. This rearrangement joins TRBV28 to TRBJ2-1, with 11 bases matching TRBD1. Germline V gene sequence: CDR1 MDHEN, CDR2 SYDVKM. The CDR3 runs to 15 residues. With 5 bases clipped from V and 7 bases from J, the junction kept 7 bases outside the gene matches.

This chain links TRBV19 with TRBJ2-5, with 9 bases identical to TRBD1. The CDR3 runs 18 residues. Trimming took 4 bases from V and 5 from J; bases not matched to a gene: 17. Looked up from germline, CDR1 is LNHDA and CDR2 is SQIVND (reference sequence). CDR3 nucleotide sequence: TGTGCCAGTAGTAGCCGGTCGATCCCGGGACAGGGCTGGGAGACCCAGTACTTC. Translation: CASSSRSIPGQGWETQYF. Together with reference TRBV19 and TRBJ2-5, the CDR3 gives the full variable domain: DGGITQSPKYLFRKEGQNVTLSCEQNLNHDAMYWYRQDPGQGLRLIYYSQIVNDFQKGDIAEGYSVSREKKESFPLTVTSAQKNPTAFYLCASSSRSIPGQGWETQYFGPGTRLLVL.